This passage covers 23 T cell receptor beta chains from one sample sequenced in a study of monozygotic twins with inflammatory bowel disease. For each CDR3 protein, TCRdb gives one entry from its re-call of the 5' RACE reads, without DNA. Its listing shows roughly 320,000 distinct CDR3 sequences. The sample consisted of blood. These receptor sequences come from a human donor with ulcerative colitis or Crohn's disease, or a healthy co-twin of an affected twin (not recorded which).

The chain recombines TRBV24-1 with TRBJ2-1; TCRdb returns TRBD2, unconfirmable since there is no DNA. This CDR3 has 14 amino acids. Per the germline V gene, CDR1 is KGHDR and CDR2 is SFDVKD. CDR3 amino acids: CATQGLAVYNEQFF.

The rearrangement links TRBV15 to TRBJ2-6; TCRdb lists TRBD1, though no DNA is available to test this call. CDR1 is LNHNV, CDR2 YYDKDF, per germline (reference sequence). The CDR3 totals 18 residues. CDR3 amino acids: CATSRYREISSGANVLTF.

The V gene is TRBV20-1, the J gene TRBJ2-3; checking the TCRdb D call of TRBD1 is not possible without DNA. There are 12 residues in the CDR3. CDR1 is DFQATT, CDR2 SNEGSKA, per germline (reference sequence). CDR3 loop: CSAPPATDTQYF.

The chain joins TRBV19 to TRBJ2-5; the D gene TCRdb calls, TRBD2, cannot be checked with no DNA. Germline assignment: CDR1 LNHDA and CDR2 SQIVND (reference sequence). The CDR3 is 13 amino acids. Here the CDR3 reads CASGRGSGETQYF.

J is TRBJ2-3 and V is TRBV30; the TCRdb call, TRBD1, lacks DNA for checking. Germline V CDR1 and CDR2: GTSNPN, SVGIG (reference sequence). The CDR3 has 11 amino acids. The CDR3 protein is CAWRPGDTQYF.

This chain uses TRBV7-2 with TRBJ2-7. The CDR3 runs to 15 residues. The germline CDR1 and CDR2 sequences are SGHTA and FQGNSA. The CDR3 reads CASSSKDLTSYEQYF.

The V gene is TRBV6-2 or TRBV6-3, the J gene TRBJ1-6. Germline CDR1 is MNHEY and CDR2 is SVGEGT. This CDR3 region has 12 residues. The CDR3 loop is CASSTLPSPLQF.

The CDR3 is CASSQDLGVKAGWTQPQHF. The gene calls are TRBV4-3 and TRBJ1-5. This CDR3 comprises 19 residues. Germline loops: CDR1 LGHNA, CDR2 YSLEER.

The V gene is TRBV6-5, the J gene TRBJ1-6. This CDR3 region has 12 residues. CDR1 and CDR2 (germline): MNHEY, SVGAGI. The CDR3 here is CASRNGKSPLHF.

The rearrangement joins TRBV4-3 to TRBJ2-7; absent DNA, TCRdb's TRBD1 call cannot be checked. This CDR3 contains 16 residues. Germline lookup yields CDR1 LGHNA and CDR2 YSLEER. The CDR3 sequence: CASSLQPGQGFYEQYF.

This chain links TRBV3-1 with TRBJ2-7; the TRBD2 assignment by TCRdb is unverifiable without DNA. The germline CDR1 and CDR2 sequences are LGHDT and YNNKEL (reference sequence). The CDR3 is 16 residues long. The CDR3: CASSPDDSGGLYEQYF.

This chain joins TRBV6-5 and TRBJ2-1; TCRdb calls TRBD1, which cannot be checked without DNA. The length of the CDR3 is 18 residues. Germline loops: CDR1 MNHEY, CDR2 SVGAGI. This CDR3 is CASSYGLPRARGSAEQFF.

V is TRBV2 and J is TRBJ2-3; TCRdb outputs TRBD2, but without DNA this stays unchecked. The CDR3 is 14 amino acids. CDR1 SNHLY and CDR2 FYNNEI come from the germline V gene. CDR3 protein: CASSDNGLRDTQYF.

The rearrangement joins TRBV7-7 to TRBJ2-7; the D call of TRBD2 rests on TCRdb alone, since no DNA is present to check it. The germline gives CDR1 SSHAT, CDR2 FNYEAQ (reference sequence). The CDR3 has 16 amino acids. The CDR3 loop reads CASSPDPAGGLGEQYF.

CDR3 amino acids: CSVAGNPYEQYF. The chain is built from TRBV29-1 and TRBJ2-7; the TCRdb call, TRBD1, lacks DNA for checking. CDR1 and CDR2 from the germline V gene are SQVTM and ANQGSEA. The CDR3 has 12 residues.

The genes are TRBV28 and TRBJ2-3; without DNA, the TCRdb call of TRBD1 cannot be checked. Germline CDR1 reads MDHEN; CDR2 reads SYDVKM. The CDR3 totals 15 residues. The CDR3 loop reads CASSDPDWYTDTQYF.

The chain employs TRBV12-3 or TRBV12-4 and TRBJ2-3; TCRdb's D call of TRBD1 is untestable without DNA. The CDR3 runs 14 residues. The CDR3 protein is CASSRNPGVDTQYF.

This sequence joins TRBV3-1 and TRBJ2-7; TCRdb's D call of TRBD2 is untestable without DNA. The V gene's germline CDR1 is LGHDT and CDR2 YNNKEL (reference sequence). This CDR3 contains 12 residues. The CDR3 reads CASSRKGSEQYF.

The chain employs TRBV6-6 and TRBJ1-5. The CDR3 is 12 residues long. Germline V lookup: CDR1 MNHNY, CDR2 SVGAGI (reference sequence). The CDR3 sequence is CASKGGNQPQHF.

CDR3 amino acids: CASSLRWGNEQFF. The V and J genes are TRBV11-3 and TRBJ2-1; TCRdb indicates TRBD1, and absent DNA this call remains unverified. Looked up from germline, CDR1 is SGHNT and CDR2 is YENEEA. This CDR3 contains 13 residues.

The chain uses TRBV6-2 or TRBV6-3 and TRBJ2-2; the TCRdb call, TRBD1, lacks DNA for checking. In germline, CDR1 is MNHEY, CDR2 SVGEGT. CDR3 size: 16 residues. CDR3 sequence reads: CATTPGTGLFTGELFF.

Here the CDR3 reads CASSPSTDEQYF. The J gene is TRBJ2-7, the V gene TRBV18. This CDR3 comprises 12 residues. Germline V CDR1 and CDR2: KGHSH, LQKENI.

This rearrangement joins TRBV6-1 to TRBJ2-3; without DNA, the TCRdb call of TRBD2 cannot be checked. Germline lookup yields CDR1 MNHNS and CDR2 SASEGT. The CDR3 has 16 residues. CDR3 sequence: CASRKFKRGATDTQYF.